Detailed here is one T cell receptor (beta chain). The record originates from a study of blood T cell repertoires in COVID-19. Study as a whole: The cDNA or gDNA used as material had been derived from T cells, B-cell-depleted T cells, or PBMCs.

Method: immunoSEQ multiplex PCR; TCRdb's copy keeps in-frame clones and lacks some. The data show 250,000 or so clones, approximately 88% seen once. Input material: PBMCs or T cells enriched from blood (not recorded which). The clonotype was recovered from a woman aged 40 to 49 who had been exposed to COVID-19.

The CDR3 loop is CASSLVVTGNTEAFF. The CDR3 region has the DNA TGTGCCAGCAGCTTAGTAGTGACAGGGAACACTGAAGCTTTCTTT. The chain recombines TRBV7-2 with TRBJ1-1, with D perhaps TRBD1 (6 bases). The germline V gene encodes CDR1 SGHTA and CDR2 FQGNSA. V was pared by 1 base and J by 1 base, with 10 bases between. The CDR3 totals 15 residues.